This T cell receptor beta chain originates from a study of blood T cell repertoires in COVID-19. Across the whole study: PBMCs, B-cell-depleted T cells, or T cells provided the cDNA or gDNA that made up the material.

Clinical history reported by participants formed the basis on which cohorts were assigned. Cohort 3 donors counted as recovered after two negative PCRs, clearance, or resolved symptoms. After removal of 4 bases from V and 4 bases from J, the junction contained 4 bases not matched to a gene. The germline CDR1 and CDR2 sequences are SGHTA and FQGNSA. The CDR3 has 13 amino acids. This table comes from immunoSEQ multiplex PCR, and its TCRdb copy is limited to in-frame clones, with some not included. The top ten clones hold about 5% of a sample with about 310,000 clones, under 90% of them seen once. The sequence came from a man aged 55-75 years who had recovered from COVID-19. The specimen was PBMCs or T cells enriched from blood (not recorded which). The gene calls are TRBV7-2 and TRBJ2-7; TRBD1 agrees at 7 bases. The CDR3 here is CASSSNRGYEQYF. DNA for the CDR3: TGTGCCAGCAGCTCGAACAGGGGTTACGAGCAGTACTTC.